This T cell receptor (beta chain) was captured by sequencing in a study of tumor-infiltrating lymphocytes in primary liver carcinoma. Total RNA and DNA came together from around 20-30 mg of bulk tissue without cell sorting. Starting material of about 0.45 ug total RNA yielded TCR beta cDNA via a constant-region primer. Libraries covering TCR beta were generated through three nested multiplex PCR rounds (using a slightly modified ARM-PCR). Both of the initial two PCR rounds ran for about 9 cycles and employed TRBV1-TRBV30 forward primers alongside a C-beta reverse primer. TCRdb fed the multiplex PCR reads into MiXCR, producing one record per CDR3 protein. The data hold approximately 60,000 distinct CDR3 sequences, with about two thirds observed a single time. CDR3 length: 14 amino acids. Germline loops: CDR1 SQVTM, CDR2 ANQGSEA. About this clonotype: Since the CDR3 does not end with the conserved phenylalanine or tryptophan, this likely comes from a read error.

The receptor's source is a man in his forties or fifties with primary liver carcinoma and hepatitis B virus infection. The chain links TRBV29-1 to TRBJ2-1, with 11 bases aligning to TRBD1. Sequenced input: liver tumor tissue from sampling region 2. The sample's subset: tumor region T2, inferior pole. In DNA, the CDR3 is TGCAGCGTTCTGGGACAGGGGGTGACCAATGGGCAGTTCCTC. Protein product: CSVLGQGVTNGQFL.